These T cell receptor beta chains were read from a single sample in a study of OX40 agonist ivuxolimab in advanced cancers. Sequencing used immunoSEQ multiplex PCR; TCRdb keeps in-frame clones, though not all of them. The sample carries 55,000 to 70,000 clones, over 80% recorded once. The sample here was CD4+ or CD8+ T cells sorted from blood, taken in a trial of the OX40 agonist ivuxolimab. All receptors come from an adult with an advanced solid tumor such as melanoma, head and neck, liver or kidney cancer. The CDR3 runs from the conserved cysteine through the conserved F or W. The D gene is left open where the match is weak. The size of a clone is reported for some rows only, either as once, few or many, or as a class for expanded clones.

D: NA; size: NA; J: TRBJ2-7; V: TRBV9; CDR3: CASSGEGWEQYF; DNA: TGTGCCAGCAGCGGCGAAGGGTGGGAGCAGTACTTC
D: NA; size: few; J: TRBJ2-7; V: TRBV7-3; CDR3: CASSFGPAYEQYF; DNA: TGTGCCAGCAGCTTTGGCCCAGCCTACGAGCAGTACTTC
D: NA; size: few; J: TRBJ2-7; V: TRBV6-5; CDR3: CASSYSRLVDEQYF; DNA: TGTGCCAGCAGTTACTCCCGATTGGTCGACGAGCAGTACTTC
D: TRBD2; size: NA; J: TRBJ2-2; V: TRBV23-1; CDR3: CASSQSSGENTRELFF; DNA: TGCGCCAGCAGTCAGTCTAGCGGGGAGAACACCAGGGAGCTGTTTTTT
D: NA; size: NA; J: TRBJ2-2; V: TRBV9; CDR3: CASSVSRAGSAGELFF; DNA: TGTGCCAGCAGCGTATCTCGAGCAGGGAGCGCCGGGGAGCTGTTTTTT
D: NA; size: NA; J: TRBJ1-1; V: TRBV19; CDR3: CASKSHTEAFF; DNA: TGTGCCAGTAAAAGTCACACTGAAGCTTTCTTT
D: NA; size: NA; J: TRBJ2-2; V: TRBV5-1; CDR3: CASSLGGGDSNTGELFF; DNA: TGCGCCAGCAGCTTGGGTGGCGGGGACAGTAACACCGGGGAGCTGTTTTTT
D: NA; size: NA; J: TRBJ1-2; V: TRBV19; CDR3: CASSIDVGVNGYTF; DNA: TGTGCCAGTAGTATAGATGTGGGGGTGAATGGCTACACCTTC
D: TRBD1; size: NA; J: TRBJ2-1; V: TRBV9; CDR3: CASSAWTGVNEQFF; DNA: TGTGCCAGCAGCGCTTGGACAGGGGTCAATGAGCAGTTCTTC
D: NA; size: NA; J: TRBJ2-1; V: TRBV9; CDR3: CASSVGDPFQPEQFF; DNA: TGTGCCAGCAGCGTAGGGGACCCCTTTCAACCTGAGCAGTTCTTC
D: TRBD2; size: NA; J: TRBJ2-7; V: TRBV18; CDR3: CASSPLRREGNYYEQYF; DNA: TGTGCCAGCTCACCACTACGGCGGGAGGGAAACTACTACGAGCAGTACTTC
D: TRBD2; size: NA; J: TRBJ2-5; V: TRBV7-9; CDR3: CASSLSVSILAGEETQYF; DNA: TGTGCCAGCAGCCTTTCCGTTAGTATTCTAGCGGGAGAGGAGACCCAGTACTTC
D: NA; size: NA; J: TRBJ1-4; V: TRBV2; CDR3: CARQGGDATNEKLFF; DNA: TGTGCCAGACAGGGAGGGGATGCAACTAATGAAAAACTGTTTTTT
D: NA; size: NA; J: TRBJ1-4; V: TRBV9; CDR3: CASSRRMENEKLFF; DNA: TGTGCCAGCTCCAGACGGATGGAAAATGAAAAACTGTTTTTT
D: NA; size: NA; J: TRBJ1-5; V: TRBV6-1; CDR3: CASSENYNQPQHF; DNA: TGTGCCAGCAGTGAAAATTATAATCAGCCCCAGCATTTT
D: NA; size: NA; J: TRBJ1-2; V: TRBV11-2; CDR3: CASSSLRYGYGYTF; DNA: TGTGCCAGCAGCTCGCTGCGTTATGGGTATGGCTACACCTTC